The sequence of this TCR beta chain was determined in a study of blood T cell repertoires in COVID-19 (dated by TCRdb to about 2020). At the level of the whole study: Samples from collaborators originated in the United States, Italy and Spain and spanned both the acute and convalescent phases of COVID-19. The material from the prospective study consisted of cDNA or gDNA derived from T cells, B-cell-depleted T cells, or PBMCs. Deeply sampled blood TCRbeta repertoires from subjects exposed to, actively infected with, or recovered from COVID-19 were included in the dataset. The repertoires were made available in a free public database intended to serve as a resource for research on the immune response to SARS-CoV-2. Samples came from the ongoing ImmuneRACE study (first 160 participants) plus 1,254 subjects from 6 global collaborators. A de-identified subject ID, COVID-19 status, age in years and sex were almost always included in the sample metadata. Where HLA class I and class II types were available, the types were taken from metadata supplied by the sample provider, not from assay-based typing. General conclusions and limits of the study: The quantity of clinical and demographic metadata differed by source and by participant and was supplied without curation.

In the germline V gene, CDR1 corresponds to SGHNT and CDR2 to YENEEA. V is trimmed back by 5 bases and J by 7 bases, and the junction contains 3 bases that no gene match accounts for. Including the terminal cysteine and phenylalanine, the CDR3 comprises 14 residues. CDR3 DNA only is kept here, 42 bases in frame from base 1. One collaborating source in Seattle enrolled patients during active infection and followed them longitudinally through the course of disease. Each collaborating institution followed its own protocols to collect whole blood in K2EDTA tubes. For TCRbeta analysis, collaborators shipped samples as frozen whole blood, isolated PBMCs, or DNA extracted from either of those sample types. TCRbeta CDR3 regions were amplified from genomic DNA using the immunoSEQ Assay, a bias-controlled multiplex PCR. The study's processing was this. Nucleated cell counts per sample were estimated from amplification of reference gene primers within the assay. Sequence reads were collapsed and filtered to measure the absolute abundance of every unique TCRbeta CDR3 rearrangement. Productive Simpson clonality was computed per sample as the square root of Simpson's diversity index over productive rearrangements. TCRdb holds this immuneACCESS table with in-frame rearrangements only. Some clones are missing; in checked studies, unresolved V genes explain under half, and the rest has no known cause. V and J calls and clone size are those listed in that table; D and trimming were worked out from the DNA. Recorded for this sample are more than 150,000 clones; roughly 76% of them occurred a single time. 12% of the sample is held by the ten biggest clonotypes.

Points on this clone: Its antigen specificity is not known. Base qualities are not provided; no much larger clone lies one nucleotide away. Distinct nucleotide sequences in the sample also encode this CDR3.

This TCR derives from a woman aged 80 or over with COVID-19, enrolled during active disease. The sequenced sample was peripheral blood. The rearranged chain carries TRBV11-3 and TRBJ1-6, and 9 junctional nucleotides match TRBD1. The CDR3 corresponds to CASSPGQGNSPLHF. The DNA is as follows: TGTGCCAGCAGCCCTGGACAGGGGAATTCACCCCTCCACTTT.